This TCR beta chain comes out of a study of cytomegalovirus exposure and HLA in healthy donors. This PCR relied on a set of 60 Vbeta primers and 13 Jbeta primers. The method was immunoSEQ multiplex PCR; TCRdb's version includes in-frame clones alone and lacks a portion of them. The table records 150,000 to 200,000 clones, around 80% of them present only once. Germline trimming cut 4 bases from V and 5 bases from J; bases unmatched to any gene: 13. This CDR3 has 16 amino acids. Germline assignment: CDR1 SGHTA and CDR2 FQGNSA. The rearrangement uses TRBV7-2 and TRBJ2-7, with TRBD1 matching over 8 bases. The sequencing input was PBMCs. This receptor was obtained from a woman aged 18-29 years in good health and CMV-seronegative. For the CDR3, the DNA is TGTGCCAGCAGCTCGAACGCAGGGGGCGGGATCCACGAGCAGTACTTC. Encoded protein: CASSSNAGGGIHEQYF.